The 5 T cell receptor beta chains listed next were all sequenced from one sample in a study of cytomegalovirus exposure and HLA in healthy donors. 60 Vbeta and 13 Jbeta primers were used in PCR. Profiled with immunoSEQ multiplex PCR; TCRdb holds only in-frame clones, not every one. The sample has 150,000 to 200,000 clones, around 82% seen once; the top ten hold roughly 5%. Sequenced sample: PBMCs. Every receptor here comes from a middle-aged man in good health and CMV-seronegative.

This chain joins TRBV11-3 and TRBJ2-5; 14 bases are shared with TRBD2. The V segment lost 4 bases and the J segment 5 bases; nucleotides outside the gene matches: 6. The CDR3 consists of 16 residues. Germline lookup yields CDR1 SGHNT and CDR2 YENEEA. This CDR3 is CASSSGLAGVGETQYF. CDR3 coding DNA: TGTGCCAGCAGCTCGGGACTAGCGGGAGTGGGGGAGACCCAGTACTTC.

V gene TRBV19 combines with J gene TRBJ2-5, with D tentatively TRBD1 (5 bases). Trimming took 4 bases from V and 4 from J, leaving 22 bases between them. The CDR3 is 17 amino acids. Germline lookup yields CDR1 LNHDA and CDR2 SQIVND (reference sequence). The CDR3 loop is CASSNAPGPGRRETQYF. Here the CDR3 DNA reads TGTGCCAGTAGTAACGCTCCCGGACCAGGGCGAAGAGAGACCCAGTACTTC.

This clone was counted once. The V gene is TRBV11-2, the J gene TRBJ1-6; TRBD1 aligns across 8 bases. This CDR3 has 18 residues. The germline V gene has CDR1 SGHAT and CDR2 FQNNGV. Unmatched junction bases numbered 9, after V lost 5 bases and J lost 0 bases. CDR3 region: CASSAHRDRSSYNSPLHF. CDR3 coding DNA: TGTGCCAGCAGCGCACACCGGGACAGGAGCTCCTATAATTCACCCCTCCACTTT.

V and J are TRBV18 and TRBJ2-7; D call uncertain. V lost 4 bases and J 4 bases, leaving 11 bases between the germline ends. The length of the CDR3 is 13 residues. Germline-derived CDR1 and CDR2 are KGHSH and LQKENI. In DNA form, the CDR3 reads TGTGCCAGCTCACTTACGGAGCGTTACGAGCAGTACTTC. This sequence encodes CASSLTERYEQYF.

About this clone itself: Sequence at one end of the junction differs from germline and may be a read error. The V gene is TRBV7-9, the J gene TRBJ2-7; 8 bases fit TRBD1. The CDR3 is 15 amino acids. CDR1 and CDR2 (germline): SEHNR, FQNEAQ (reference sequence). CDR3 coding DNA: TGTTCCAGCAGCTTAGGGCAGGGGGCCACCTACGAGCAGTACTTC. Translated: CSSSLGQGATYEQYF.